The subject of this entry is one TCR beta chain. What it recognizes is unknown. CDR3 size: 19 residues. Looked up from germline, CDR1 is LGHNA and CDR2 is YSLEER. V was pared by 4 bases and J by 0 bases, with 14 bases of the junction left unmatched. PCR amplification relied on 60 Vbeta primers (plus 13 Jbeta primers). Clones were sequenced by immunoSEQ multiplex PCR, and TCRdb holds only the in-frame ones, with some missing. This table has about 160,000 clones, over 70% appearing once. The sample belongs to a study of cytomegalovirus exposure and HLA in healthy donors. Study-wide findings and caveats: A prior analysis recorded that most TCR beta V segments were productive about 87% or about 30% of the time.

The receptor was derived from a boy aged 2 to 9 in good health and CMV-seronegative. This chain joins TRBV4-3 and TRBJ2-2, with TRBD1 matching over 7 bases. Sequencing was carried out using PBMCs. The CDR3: CASSPLFPPGQTNTGELFF. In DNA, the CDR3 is TGCGCCAGCAGCCCTTTATTCCCGCCGGGACAGACGAACACCGGGGAGCTGTTTTTT.